This T cell receptor (beta chain) appears in the sequencing data of a study of long-term antiretroviral therapy in people with HIV. This clone was recorded only once. Its antigen remains unidentified. Researchers ran immunoSEQ v3.0 at survey level. Clones were read by immunoSEQ multiplex PCR, and TCRdb kept only the in-frame ones, dropping some. The table lists 26,000 or so clones, roughly 80% of them singletons. V was clipped by 4 bases and J by 4 bases, with 19 bases between them. Looked up from germline, CDR1 is SGHNT and CDR2 is YYREEE (reference sequence). CDR3 length equals 16 residues. Study-wide results and caveats: Among HIV repertoires, CDR3 length ranges were narrower than those of controls.

This chain joins TRBV5-4 and TRBJ2-3; D perhaps matches TRBD2 (6 bases). The sequencing here drew on unsorted PBMCs, taken 0.8 years before starting antiretroviral therapy. This receptor was obtained from a man between 18 and 29 years old with HIV. The CDR3 sequence: CASSDSRTSIADTQYF. The DNA of the CDR3 is TGTGCCAGCAGCGACAGTCGAACTAGCATTGCAGATACGCAGTATTTT.